This is a list of T cell receptor beta chains from one sample in a study of blood T cells in healthy people across ages. TCRdb reprocessed the 5' RACE reads with MiXCR, giving one entry per CDR3 protein. The sample has 1.5 million or so distinct CDR3 sequences; roughly two fifths are singletons. The sample consisted of blood. Receptor source: a woman aged 18-29 years in good health. The CDR3 runs from the conserved cysteine through the conserved F or W. The order of the fields is CDR3 length, V gene, J gene, D gene, clone size, CDR3 DNA, CDR3 protein. D genes are given only for firm matches. For some rows the clone size is stated as once, few or many, or as a class when expanded; others skip it.

16	TRBV27	TRBJ2-3	TRBD2	few	TGTGCCAGCAGTTTATGGGGCCCGGGGGGAGGAGATACGCAGTATTTT	CASSLWGPGGGDTQYF
13	TRBV5-6	TRBJ2-3	TRBD1	.	TGTGCCAGCCTGGGTCCCGGGACAGATGCGCAGTATTTT	CASLGPGTDAQYF
15	TRBV7-2	TRBJ1-2	.	.	TGTGCCAGCAGCTTAGTGTCGGACGAACTCTATGGCTACACCTTC	CASSLVSDELYGYTF
14	TRBV27	TRBJ1-2	TRBD1	.	TGTGCCAGCAGTCCGTCGGGACAGGTCTATGGCTACACCTTC	CASSPSGQVYGYTF
15	TRBV7-2	TRBJ2-5	TRBD2	.	TGTGCCAGCAGCTTAGGACTAGCGGGGTCCCAAGTGCAGTACTTC	CASSLGLAGSQVQYF
12	TRBV3-1	TRBJ2-7	.	.	TGTGCCAGCAGCCAAGAGGCTAGCGAGCAGTACTTC	CASSQEASEQYF
16	TRBV29-1	TRBJ2-3	TRBD2	.	TGCAGCGTTGAAGACGGACTAGCGGGGGCAGCAGATACGCAGTATTTT	CSVEDGLAGAADTQYF
15	TRBV7-6	TRBJ2-5	.	.	TGTGCCAGCAGCTCCTCAGCGGAAACGGTAGAGACCCAGTACTTC	CASSSSAETVETQYF
14	TRBV24-1	TRBJ2-1	.	few	TGTGCCACCAGTGAGGGTTCACCCTACAATGAGCAGTTCTTC	CATSEGSPYNEQFF
15	TRBV20-1	TRBJ1-2	.	few	TGCAGTGCTAGAGTTGGGGGCCTCCGAAATTATGGCTACACCTTC	CSARVGGLRNYGYTF
18	TRBV5-1	TRBJ2-3	TRBD2	.	TGCGCCAGCAGCTTGGATCCCCGACTAGCGGGAGTTACAGATACGCAGTATTTT	CASSLDPRLAGVTDTQYF
14	TRBV2	TRBJ1-1	.	once	TGTGCCAGCAGTGAGGTAGGGATGGACACTGAAGCTTTCTTT	CASSEVGMDTEAFF
16	TRBV5-5	TRBJ2-7	.	.	TGTGCCAGCAGCAATGTTCAGGGAGTGAAGACCTACGAGCAGTACTTC	CASSNVQGVKTYEQYF
14	TRBV2	TRBJ2-2	.	.	TGTGCCAGCAGTGAAATTGGCCCCGCCGGGGAGCTGTTTTTT	CASSEIGPAGELFF
14	TRBV28	TRBJ2-3	.	few	TGTGCCAGCAGTATTCTGGGAGAGCCAGATACGCAGTATTTT	CASSILGEPDTQYF
16	TRBV7-2	TRBJ1-1	TRBD1	.	TGTGCCAGCAGGCGCGACAGGGGCCGGCAGGGCATGGAAGCTTTCTTT	CASRRDRGRQGMEAFF
15	TRBV5-1	TRBJ2-3	TRBD2	.	TGCGCCAGCAGCTTGGGGTTCATAGCGGGCGATACGCCGTATTTT	CASSLGFIAGDTPYF
19	TRBV11-1	TRBJ2-1	TRBD2	.	TGTGCCAGCAGCTTAGGCCCGGGACTAGCGGGAGGGTCCTACAATGAGCAGTTCTTC	CASSLGPGLAGGSYNEQFF
14	TRBV5-4	TRBJ2-3	.	.	TGTGCCAGCAGTCCCATTCCAGGAGCAGATATGCAGTATTTT	CASSPIPGADMQYF
14	TRBV7-2	TRBJ1-1	.	few	TGTGCCAGCAGCCTTCATTCGAGTGGGACTGAAGCTTTCTTT	CASSLHSSGTEAFF
14	TRBV2	TRBJ2-5	.	many	TGTGCCAGCTCTGGCGCTACAGGGATAGAGACCCAGTACTTC	CASSGATGIETQYF
15	TRBV29-1	TRBJ2-1	TRBD1	few	TGCAGCGGCCAGACAGGGGTTAGGTCCTACAATGAGCAGTTCTTC	CSGQTGVRSYNEQFF
14	TRBV29-1	TRBJ2-6	.	.	TGCAGCGTTCTAGGCGCCTCTGGGGCCAACGTCCTGACTTTC	CSVLGASGANVLTF
15	TRBV9	TRBJ2-1	.	.	TGTGCCGGCAGCGTAGCAGCGCCAAGCTACAATGAGCAGTTCTTC	CAGSVAAPSYNEQFF
16	TRBV5-1	TRBJ2-2	.	.	TGCGCCAGCAGCTTGACAACCCAGTGGGACACCGGGGAGCTGTTTTTT	CASSLTTQWDTGELFF
18	TRBV21-1	TRBJ2-7	.	many	TGTGCCAGCAGCAAAAGGAAGGGACTAGCGGGAGTAACGTACGAGCAGTACTTC	CASSKRKGLAGVTYEQYF
12	TRBV20-1	TRBJ1-3	.	.	TGCAGTGCTCGGGCACTTGGAAACACCATATATTTT	CSARALGNTIYF
15	TRBV27	TRBJ2-7	TRBD2	few	TGTGCCAGCAGTTCCCCAGCGGGAGGATACTACGAGCAGTACTTC	CASSSPAGGYYEQYF
12	TRBV20-1	TRBJ2-5	TRBD2	few	TGCAGTGCGGGGGGACTAGGAAGGACCCAGTACTTC	CSAGGLGRTQYF
13	TRBV27	TRBJ1-6	.	.	TGTGCCAGCAGTCCCAGGGACGTATCACCCCTCCACTTT	CASSPRDVSPLHF
14	TRBV5-1	TRBJ2-7	.	few	TGCGCCAGCAGGAAAACCCCGGCAACCTACGAGCAGTACTTC	CASRKTPATYEQYF
13	TRBV7-3	TRBJ2-7	.	once	TGTGCCAGCAGCTTAGTAGGGTTCAATGAGCAGTACTTC	CASSLVGFNEQYF
15	TRBV6-1	TRBJ2-1	TRBD2	few	TGTGCCAGCAGTCAAGCGGGGGTTCCCTACAATGAGCAGTTCTTC	CASSQAGVPYNEQFF
12	TRBV20-1	TRBJ1-2	.	few	TGCAGTGCACAAGGACAAGGCCAGGGCTACACCTTC	CSAQGQGQGYTF
13	TRBV24-1	TRBJ2-2	.	.	TGTGCCACCAGTGATTTTTCCACCGGGGAGCTGTTTTTT	CATSDFSTGELFF
15	TRBV6-5	TRBJ2-7	TRBD1	few	TGTGCCAGCCAGTTTAACAGGGGAAGCTCCTACGAGCAGTACTTC	CASQFNRGSSYEQYF
13	TRBV7-9	TRBJ2-1	.	.	TGTGCCAGCAGCGCGTGGGGGGGCGATGAGCAGTTCTTC	CASSAWGGDEQFF
13	TRBV27	TRBJ2-6	.	.	TGTGCCAGCGGAATCCCTGGGGCCAACGTCCTGACTTTC	CASGIPGANVLTF
12	TRBV4-2	TRBJ1-2	.	.	TGTGCCAGCAGCCAGGGTCCGGGTGGCTACACCTTC	CASSQGPGGYTF
16	TRBV4-1	TRBJ2-7	.	few	TGCGCCAGCAGCCACATCAACAGGGGAGGAGGCTACGAGCAGTACTTC	CASSHINRGGGYEQYF
15	TRBV12-3/TRBV12-4	TRBJ2-7	TRBD1	few	TGTGCCAGCAGCCCCGGGACAGGGAAGCCAGTCGAGCAGTACTTC	CASSPGTGKPVEQYF
16	TRBV12-3/TRBV12-4	TRBJ1-5	TRBD1	few	TGTGCCAGCAGGCCCCCCACAGGGGCCCCCAATCAGCCCCAGCATTTT	CASRPPTGAPNQPQHF
15	TRBV4-3	TRBJ2-7	.	.	TGCGCCAGCAGCCAAGATGCCGTAACCGCCTACGAGCAGTACTTC	CASSQDAVTAYEQYF
16	TRBV7-3	TRBJ2-5	TRBD2	.	TGTGCCAGCAGCTTACGACTAGCGGGGTTATACAATGAGCAGTACTTC	CASSLRLAGLYNEQYF
17	TRBV14	TRBJ2-2	TRBD2	.	TGTGCCAGCAGCCAAGGGCTAGCGGTTCCGAACACCGGGGAGCTGTTTTTT	CASSQGLAVPNTGELFF
17	TRBV6-2/TRBV6-3	TRBJ2-3	.	few	TGTGCCAGCAGTTACTCCGGAGGCGGAGGTCCCCCAGATACGCAGTATTTT	CASSYSGGGGPPDTQYF
16	TRBV4-1	TRBJ2-5	.	few	TGCGCCAGCAGCGCCAAGGGAAACAGAGGGAGTGAGACCCAGTACTTC	CASSAKGNRGSETQYF
13	TRBV2	TRBJ2-4	TRBD2	.	TGTGCCAGCAGTGTAGGGGAGGGGAACATTCAGTACTTC	CASSVGEGNIQYF
19	TRBV3-1	TRBJ2-6	.	few	TGTGCCAGCAGCCAAGACGTACGGTCCGGTTCCCTCTGGGCCAACGTCCTGACTTTC	CASSQDVRSGSLWANVLTF
12	TRBV28	TRBJ2-1	.	few	TGTGCCAGCAGAAGCGATTACAATGAGCAGTTCTTC	CASRSDYNEQFF
12	TRBV9	TRBJ2-3	.	many	TGTGCCAGCAGCGTAGACACTAATACGCAGTATTTT	CASSVDTNTQYF
12	TRBV20-1	TRBJ1-5	.	few	TGCAGTGCTAATAGCCCCAATCAGCCCCAGCATTTT	CSANSPNQPQHF
14	TRBV11-3	TRBJ2-1	.	.	TGTGCCAGCAGTGATGCAGGGGATTGGGATGAGCAGTTCTTC	CASSDAGDWDEQFF
15	TRBV12-3/TRBV12-4	TRBJ1-4	.	.	TGTGCCAGCAGAACAGGGTTCACAATTAATGAAAAACTGTTTTTT	CASRTGFTINEKLFF
12	TRBV7-9	TRBJ2-1	.	few	TGTGCCAGTAGGTACTGGGGGAATGAGCAGTTCTTC	CASRYWGNEQFF
14	TRBV9	TRBJ2-5	TRBD2	.	TGTGCCAGCAGCCCTGGGACTAGTTTAGAGACCCAGTACTTC	CASSPGTSLETQYF
16	TRBV3-1	TRBJ2-5	TRBD2	few	TGTGCCAGCAGCCACCACGGACTAGCGGGGATGGAGACCCAGTACTTC	CASSHHGLAGMETQYF